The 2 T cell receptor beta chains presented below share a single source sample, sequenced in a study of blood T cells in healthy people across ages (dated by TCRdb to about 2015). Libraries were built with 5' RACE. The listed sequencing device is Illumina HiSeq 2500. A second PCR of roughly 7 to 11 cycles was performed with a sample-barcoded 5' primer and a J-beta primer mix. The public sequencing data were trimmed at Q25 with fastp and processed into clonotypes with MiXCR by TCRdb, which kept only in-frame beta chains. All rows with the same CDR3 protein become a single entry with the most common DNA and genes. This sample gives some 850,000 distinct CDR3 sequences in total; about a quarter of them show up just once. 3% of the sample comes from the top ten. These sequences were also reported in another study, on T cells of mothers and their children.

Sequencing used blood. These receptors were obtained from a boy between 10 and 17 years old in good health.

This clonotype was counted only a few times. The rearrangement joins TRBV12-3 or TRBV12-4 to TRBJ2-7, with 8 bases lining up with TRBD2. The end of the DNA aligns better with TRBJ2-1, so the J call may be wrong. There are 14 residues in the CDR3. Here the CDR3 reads CASSLGGGRIEQFF. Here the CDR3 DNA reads TGTGCCAGCAGTTTGGGCGGGGGGCGAATTGAGCAGTTCTTC.

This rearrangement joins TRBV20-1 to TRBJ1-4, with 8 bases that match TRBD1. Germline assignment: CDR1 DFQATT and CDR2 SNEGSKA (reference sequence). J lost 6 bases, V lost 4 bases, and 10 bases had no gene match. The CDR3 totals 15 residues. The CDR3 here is CSATPPTGADEKLFF. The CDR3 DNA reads TGCAGTGCTACCCCACCGACAGGGGCGGATGAAAAACTGTTTTTT.